Following are 17 T cell receptor beta chains from one sample sequenced in a study of blood T cell repertoires in COVID-19 (TCRdb year 2020). Preparation of the library involved the immunoSEQ multiplex PCR assay. TCRdb limited this immuneACCESS table to in-frame rearrangements with V and J called. A share of clones is missing; checked studies link under half to unresolved V genes, and the rest is unexplained. The sample has hundreds of thousands of clones on record, about 88% of them singletons. Jointly, the top ten make up over 9% of the sample. Material: peripheral blood. These receptors all come from a woman aged 25 to 39 with COVID-19, enrolled during active disease.

The V call is TRBV6-5, the J call TRBJ2-7, with a possible D match to TRBD1 (6 bases). Germline-derived CDR1 and CDR2 are MNHEY and SVGAGI. The CDR3 totals 14 residues. V dropped 0 bases and J dropped 3 bases, with 9 bases sitting between them. This CDR3 is CASSYSQGRYEQYF. Here the CDR3 DNA reads TGTGCCAGCAGTTACTCACAGGGACGCTACGAGCAGTACTTC.

This rearrangement joins TRBV28 to TRBJ2-7, with a possible D match to TRBD1 (6 bases). Trimming pared 6 bases from V and 2 bases from J, leaving 11 bases between. CDR1 and CDR2 from the germline V gene are MDHEN and SYDVKM. CDR3 length equals 13 residues. The CDR3 bases are TGTGCCAGCAGGTTACAGGGTACCTACGAGCAGTACTTC. It is translated as CASRLQGTYEQYF.

The chain uses TRBV5-1 and TRBJ2-4, with a tentative D call TRBD2 (6 bases). V was cut by 2 bases and J by 0 bases, with 12 bases left in between. Germline CDR1 SGHRS, CDR2 YFSETQ. This CDR3 region has 16 residues. CDR3 nucleotides: TGCGCCAGCAGCTTTATTAGCGGTCCAGCCAAAAACATTCAGTACTTC. It is translated as CASSFISGPAKNIQYF.

The chain uses TRBV7-2 and TRBJ1-5; 9 nucleotides line up with TRBD1. Germline V gives CDR1 SGHTA, CDR2 FQGNSA. Germline trimming cut 5 bases from V and 5 bases from J; bases unmatched to any gene: 7. CDR3 length: 15 amino acids. CDR3 loop: CASSPQGAVHQPQHF. Written as DNA, the CDR3 is TGTGCCAGCAGCCCACAGGGGGCGGTTCATCAGCCCCAGCATTTT. The full variable domain, in which reference TRBV7-2 and TRBJ1-5 provide the parts outside the CDR3, is GAGVSQSPSNKVTEKGKDVELRCDPISGHTALYWYRQSLGQGLEFLIYFQGNSAPDKSGLPSDRFSAERTGGSVSTLTIQRTQQEDSAVYLCASSPQGAVHQPQHFGDGTRLSIL.

The rearrangement uses TRBV7-8 and TRBJ2-5; 7 nucleotides line up with TRBD1. This CDR3 contains 14 residues. Germline CDR1 and CDR2: SGHVS and FQNEAQ. V shed 4 bases, J shed 2 bases, and the junction held 4 bases outside the gene matches. CDR3 DNA: TGTGCCAGCAGCTCCCGACAGGGACAAGAGACCCAGTACTTC. This translates into CASSSRQGQETQYF.

The chain couples TRBV4-1 to TRBJ1-6; D is ambiguous. Germline CDR1 MGHRA, CDR2 YSYEKL. The V and J ends lost 0 bases and 15 bases respectively, with 15 bases between them. This CDR3 contains 14 residues. The DNA of the CDR3 is TGCGCCAGCAGCCAAGATCTGGGAGTTCTCGACCTCCACTTT. It yields the protein CASSQDLGVLDLHF.

This clone occurred once. The chain uses TRBV2 and TRBJ2-2, with 11 bases lining up with TRBD1. Germline lookup yields CDR1 SNHLY and CDR2 FYNNEI. V shed 0 bases, J shed 6 bases, and the junction held 3 bases outside the gene matches. The CDR3 loop spans 16 amino acids. The CDR3 region has the DNA TGTGCCAGCAGTGAAGCTCTGGGACAGGGGGCCGGGGAGCTGTTTTTT. Its translation: CASSEALGQGAGELFF.

The chain carries TRBV19 and TRBJ1-5; 9 positions match TRBD1. V dropped 7 bases and J dropped 0; count of bases not matched to a gene: 10. The CDR3 has 17 amino acids. Germline CDR1 and CDR2: LNHDA and SQIVND (reference sequence). The chain's CDR3 is CASKGQGGVRSNQPQHF. The CDR3, as DNA: TGTGCCAGTAAGGGACAGGGTGGGGTCCGTAGCAATCAGCCCCAGCATTTT.

This chain uses TRBV28 with TRBJ2-7; 10 positions agree with TRBD1. Looked up from germline, CDR1 is MDHEN and CDR2 is SYDVKM. The CDR3 contains 13 residues. The V segment lost 3 bases and the J segment 11 bases; nucleotides outside the gene matches: 7. CDR3 bases: TGTGCCAGCAGTTTCACTAGCGGACAGGGGGAGTACTTC. Protein sequence: CASSFTSGQGEYF. The full variable domain, rest sourced from reference TRBV28 and TRBJ2-7, is DVKVTQSSRYLVKRTGEKVFLECVQDMDHENMFWYRQDPGLGLRLIYFSYDVKMKEKGDIPEGYSVSREKKERFSLILESASTNQTSMYLCASSFTSGQGEYFGPGTRLTVT.

This chain connects TRBV6-5 to TRBJ1-1, with 8 bases aligning to TRBD1. With V trimmed by 4 bases and J by 0 bases, 7 bases remained unmatched. Germline V gives CDR1 MNHEY, CDR2 SVGAGI. This CDR3 spans 16 amino acids. The CDR3 DNA follows: TGTGCCAGCAGTTCCCACCGACAGGGGTTGAACACTGAAGCTTTCTTT. This encodes CASSSHRQGLNTEAFF.

The V and J genes are TRBV30 and TRBJ2-2; perhaps TRBD2 as D (5 bases). The CDR3 is 16 residues long. The germline V gene has CDR1 GTSNPN and CDR2 SVGIG (reference sequence). Trimming shortened V by 0 bases and J by 1 base, and 12 bases separated the two germline ends. The CDR3 region is CAWSVPRSGNTGELFF. The CDR3 DNA is TGTGCCTGGAGTGTCCCCCGAAGCGGGAACACCGGGGAGCTGTTTTTT.

This clone was detected only a few times. The V gene is TRBV28, the J gene TRBJ1-2; D not resolved. The germline V and J ends were trimmed by 2 bases and 7 bases, with 8 bases remaining between them. The CDR3 sequence is 12 residues long. The germline V gene encodes CDR1 MDHEN and CDR2 SYDVKM. The CDR3 nucleotides are TGTGCCAGCAGTTTACAGGCTTCTGGCTACACCTTC. Amino acids: CASSLQASGYTF.

The genes are TRBV5-4 and TRBJ1-1; D uncertain. The CDR3 has 15 amino acids. CDR1 is SGHNT and CDR2 is YYREEE in the germline V gene (reference sequence). V lost 5 bases to trimming and J lost 2 bases, with 16 bases between them. Here the CDR3 reads CASSRDGVRNTEAFF. CDR3 bases: TGTGCCAGCAGTAGAGATGGAGTCCGCAACACTGAAGCTTTCTTT.

This chain joins TRBV6-5 and TRBJ2-5, with TRBD1 identical over 9 bases. Germline loops: CDR1 MNHEY, CDR2 SVGAGI. CDR3 length equals 15 residues. The J segment lost 4 bases and the V segment lost 6 bases, leaving 9 bases of the junction unmatched. The CDR3: CASRVPGQGSETQYF. CDR3 DNA: TGTGCCAGCAGAGTCCCGGGACAGGGATCAGAGACCCAGTACTTC.

The gene calls are TRBV6-5 and TRBJ2-7; D is perhaps TRBD2 (6 bases). The CDR3 sequence is 14 residues long. The germline V gene encodes CDR1 MNHEY and CDR2 SVGAGI. V lost 0 bases and J 7 bases, leaving 13 bases between the germline ends. The CDR3 nucleotides read TGTGCCAGCAGTTACTCGATACGGGGGAGGGAGCAGTACTTC. This translates into CASSYSIRGREQYF.

The genes are TRBV4-3 and TRBJ1-2; no clear D. V was shortened by 1 base and J by 1 base, with 13 bases between the two germline ends. Germline CDR1 LGHNA, CDR2 YSLEER. The CDR3 loop spans 16 amino acids. The CDR3 reads CASSQGGAEINYGYTF. CDR3 DNA sequence: TGCGCCAGCAGCCAAGGAGGCGCTGAGATTAACTATGGCTACACCTTC.

The chain carries TRBV7-2 and TRBJ1-2; D is undetermined. Germline V gene sequence: CDR1 SGHTA, CDR2 FQGNSA. CDR3 length: 16 amino acids. Trimming removed 5 bases at V and 4 bases at J, with 20 bases between. The CDR3 region is CASSARGRGSFYGYTF. The DNA for the CDR3 is TGTGCCAGCAGCGCCAGAGGTCGGGGTTCGTTCTATGGCTACACCTTC.